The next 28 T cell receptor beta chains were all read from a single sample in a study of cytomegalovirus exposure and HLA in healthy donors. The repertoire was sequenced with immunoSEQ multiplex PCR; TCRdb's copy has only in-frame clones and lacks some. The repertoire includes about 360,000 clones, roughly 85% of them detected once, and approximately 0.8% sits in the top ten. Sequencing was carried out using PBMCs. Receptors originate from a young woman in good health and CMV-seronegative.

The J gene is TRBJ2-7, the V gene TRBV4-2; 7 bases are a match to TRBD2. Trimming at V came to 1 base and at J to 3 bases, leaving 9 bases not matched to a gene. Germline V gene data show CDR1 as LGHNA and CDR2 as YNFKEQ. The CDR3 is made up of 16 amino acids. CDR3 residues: CASSQVSGGGYYEQYF. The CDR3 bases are TGTGCCAGCAGCCAAGTTTCGGGAGGAGGGTACTACGAGCAGTACTTC.

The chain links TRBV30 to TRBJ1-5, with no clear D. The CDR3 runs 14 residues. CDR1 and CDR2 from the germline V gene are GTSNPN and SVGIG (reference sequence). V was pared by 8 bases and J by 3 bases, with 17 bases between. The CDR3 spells CALQIIGNNQPQHF. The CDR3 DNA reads TGTGCCCTTCAAATTATCGGGAACAATCAGCCCCAGCATTTT.

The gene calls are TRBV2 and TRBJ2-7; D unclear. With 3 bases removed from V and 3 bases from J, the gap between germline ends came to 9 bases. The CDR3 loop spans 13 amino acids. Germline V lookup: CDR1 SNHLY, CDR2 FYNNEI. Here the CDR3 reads CASSDRRVYEQYF. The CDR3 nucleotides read TGTGCCAGCAGTGATCGTCGCGTCTACGAGCAGTACTTC.

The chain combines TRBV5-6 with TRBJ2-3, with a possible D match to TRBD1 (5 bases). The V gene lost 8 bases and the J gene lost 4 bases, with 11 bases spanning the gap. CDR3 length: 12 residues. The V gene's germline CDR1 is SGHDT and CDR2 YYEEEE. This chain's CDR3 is CASRWGPDTQYF. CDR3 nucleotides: TGTGCCAGTAGGTGGGGCCCAGATACGCAGTATTTT.

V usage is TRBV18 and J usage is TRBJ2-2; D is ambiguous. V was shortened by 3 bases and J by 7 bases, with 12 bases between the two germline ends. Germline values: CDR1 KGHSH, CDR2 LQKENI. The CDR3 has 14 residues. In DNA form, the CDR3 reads TGTGCCAGCTCACCTACCCCTAGAGGCGGGGAGCTGTTTTTT. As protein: CASSPTPRGGELFF.

The CDR3 loop is CASSVGQGNTEAFF. CDR3 DNA sequence: TGTGCCAGCAGTGTTGGACAGGGGAACACTGAAGCTTTCTTT. The chain couples TRBV6-5 to TRBJ1-1, with TRBD1 identical over 8 bases. This CDR3 spans 14 amino acids. CDR1 is MNHEY, CDR2 SVGAGI, per germline. The V segment lost 5 bases and the J segment 1 base; nucleotides outside the gene matches: 3.

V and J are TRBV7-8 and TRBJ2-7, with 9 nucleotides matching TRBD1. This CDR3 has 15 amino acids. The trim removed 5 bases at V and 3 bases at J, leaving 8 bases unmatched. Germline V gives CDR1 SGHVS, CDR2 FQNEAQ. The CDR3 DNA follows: TGTGCCAGCAGCCTAGGAGGGACAGGGCTCTACGAGCAGTACTTC. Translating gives CASSLGGTGLYEQYF.

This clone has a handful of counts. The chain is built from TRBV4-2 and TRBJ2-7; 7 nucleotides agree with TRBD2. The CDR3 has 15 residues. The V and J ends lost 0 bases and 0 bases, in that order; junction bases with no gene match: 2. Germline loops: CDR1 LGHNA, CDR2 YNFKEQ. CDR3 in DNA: TGTGCCAGCAGCCAAGAAGCGGGGAGCTCCTACGAGCAGTACTTC. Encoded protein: CASSQEAGSSYEQYF.

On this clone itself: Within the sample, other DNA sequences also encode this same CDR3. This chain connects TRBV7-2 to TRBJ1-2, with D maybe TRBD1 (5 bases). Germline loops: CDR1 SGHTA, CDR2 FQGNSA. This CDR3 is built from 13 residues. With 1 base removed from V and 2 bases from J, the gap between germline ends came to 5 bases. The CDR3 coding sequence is TGTGCCAGCAGCTTAGGGACAAACTATGGCTACACCTTC. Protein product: CASSLGTNYGYTF.

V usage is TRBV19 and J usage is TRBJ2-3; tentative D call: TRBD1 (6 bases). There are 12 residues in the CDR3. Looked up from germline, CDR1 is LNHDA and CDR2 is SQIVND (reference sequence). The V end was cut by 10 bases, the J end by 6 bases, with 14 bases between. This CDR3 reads CATKGGPDTQYF. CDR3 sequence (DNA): TGTGCCACAAAAGGGGGTCCGGATACGCAGTATTTT.

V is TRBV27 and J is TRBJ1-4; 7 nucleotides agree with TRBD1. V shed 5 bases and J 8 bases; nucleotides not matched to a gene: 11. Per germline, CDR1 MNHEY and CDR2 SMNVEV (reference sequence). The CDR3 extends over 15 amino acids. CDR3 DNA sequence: TGTGCCAGCAGTGTCACAGGGGTTCTCGGGGAAAAACTGTTTTTT. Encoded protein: CASSVTGVLGEKLFF.

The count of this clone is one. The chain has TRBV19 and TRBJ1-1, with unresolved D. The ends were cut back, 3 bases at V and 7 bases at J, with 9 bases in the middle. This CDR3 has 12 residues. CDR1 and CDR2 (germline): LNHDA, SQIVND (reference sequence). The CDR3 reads CASSIPSVEAFF. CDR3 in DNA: TGTGCCAGTAGTATCCCTTCCGTTGAAGCTTTCTTT.

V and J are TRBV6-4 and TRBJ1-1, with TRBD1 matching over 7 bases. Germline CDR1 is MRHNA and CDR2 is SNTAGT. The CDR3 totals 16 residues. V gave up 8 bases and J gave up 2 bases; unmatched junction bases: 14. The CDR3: CASLGQLWGTNTEAFF. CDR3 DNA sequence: TGTGCCAGCTTGGGACAGCTATGGGGGACCAACACTGAAGCTTTCTTT.

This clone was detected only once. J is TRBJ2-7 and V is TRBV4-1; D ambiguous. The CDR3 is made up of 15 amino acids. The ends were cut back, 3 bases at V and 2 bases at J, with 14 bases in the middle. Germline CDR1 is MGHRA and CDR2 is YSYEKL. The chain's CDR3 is CASSQPTGGTYEQYF. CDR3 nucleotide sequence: TGCGCCAGCAGCCAGCCAACCGGCGGAACCTACGAGCAGTACTTC.

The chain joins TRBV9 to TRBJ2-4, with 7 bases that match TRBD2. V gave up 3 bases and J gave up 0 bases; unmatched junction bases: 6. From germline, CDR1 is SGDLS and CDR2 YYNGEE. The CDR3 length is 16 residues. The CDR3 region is CASSDIAGLAKNIQYF. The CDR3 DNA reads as TGTGCCAGCAGCGATATAGCGGGCCTAGCCAAAAACATTCAGTACTTC.

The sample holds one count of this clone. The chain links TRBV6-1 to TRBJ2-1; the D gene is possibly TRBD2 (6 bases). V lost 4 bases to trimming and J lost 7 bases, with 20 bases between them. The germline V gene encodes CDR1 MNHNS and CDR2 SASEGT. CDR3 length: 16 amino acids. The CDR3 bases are TGTGCCAGCAGTGTTACCCTAGCGCACGAAGGTAATGAGCAGTTCTTC. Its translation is CASSVTLAHEGNEQFF.

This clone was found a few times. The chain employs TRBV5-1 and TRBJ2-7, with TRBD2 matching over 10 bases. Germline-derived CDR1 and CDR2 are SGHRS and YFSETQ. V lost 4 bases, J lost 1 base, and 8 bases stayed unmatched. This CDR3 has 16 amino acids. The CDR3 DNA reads TGCGCCAGCAGCCCTAGGACTAGCGGAGGGTCCTACGAGCAGTACTTC. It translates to CASSPRTSGGSYEQYF.

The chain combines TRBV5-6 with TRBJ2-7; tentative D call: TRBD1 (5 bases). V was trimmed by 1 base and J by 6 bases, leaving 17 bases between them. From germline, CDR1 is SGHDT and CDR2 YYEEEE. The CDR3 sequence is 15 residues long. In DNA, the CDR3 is TGTGCCAGCAGCTTGTATAACAGGCGGAAGGGCGAGCAGTACTTC. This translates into CASSLYNRRKGEQYF.

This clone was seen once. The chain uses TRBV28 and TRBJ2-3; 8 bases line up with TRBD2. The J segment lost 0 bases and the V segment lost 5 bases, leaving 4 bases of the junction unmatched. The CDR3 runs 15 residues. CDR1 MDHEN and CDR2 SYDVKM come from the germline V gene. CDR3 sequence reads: CASSPRGGSTDTQYF. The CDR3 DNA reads TGTGCCAGCAGTCCCCGGGGGGGAAGCACAGATACGCAGTATTTT.

The CDR3 coding sequence is TGTGCCAGCAGGGATGGACTAACCGGGGAGCTGTTTTTT. It codes for CASRDGLTGELFF. The rearrangement uses TRBV2 and TRBJ2-2; D may be TRBD2 (6 bases). The CDR3 is 13 amino acids. V was pared by 6 bases and J by 5 bases, with 10 bases between. Looked up from germline, CDR1 is SNHLY and CDR2 is FYNNEI. The whole variable domain, remainder taken from reference TRBV2 and TRBJ2-2, is EPEVTQTPSHQVTQMGQEVILRCVPISNHLYFYWYRQILGQKVEFLVSFYNNEISEKSEIFDDQFSVERPDGSNFTLKIRSTKLEDSAMYFCASRDGLTGELFFGEGSRLTVL.

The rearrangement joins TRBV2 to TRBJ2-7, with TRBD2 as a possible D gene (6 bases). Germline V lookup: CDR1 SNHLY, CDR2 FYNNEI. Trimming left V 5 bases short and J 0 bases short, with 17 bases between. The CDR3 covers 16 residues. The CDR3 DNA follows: TGTGCCAGCAGTCCCCGGTGGGACGGGAGCTCCTACGAGCAGTACTTC. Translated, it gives CASSPRWDGSSYEQYF.

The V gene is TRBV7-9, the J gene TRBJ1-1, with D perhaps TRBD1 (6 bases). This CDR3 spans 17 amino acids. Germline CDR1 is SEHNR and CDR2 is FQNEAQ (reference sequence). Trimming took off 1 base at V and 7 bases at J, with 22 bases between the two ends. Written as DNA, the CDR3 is TGTGCCAGCAGCTTAGGGAACAGGGAGGGGACCGACGGTGAAGCTTTCTTT. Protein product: CASSLGNREGTDGEAFF. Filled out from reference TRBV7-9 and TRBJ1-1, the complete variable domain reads DTGVSQNPRHKITKRGQNVTFRCDPISEHNRLYWYRQTLGQGPEFLTYFQNEAQLEKSRLLSDRFSAERPKGSFSTLEIQRTEQGDSAMYLCASSLGNREGTDGEAFFGQGTRLTVV.

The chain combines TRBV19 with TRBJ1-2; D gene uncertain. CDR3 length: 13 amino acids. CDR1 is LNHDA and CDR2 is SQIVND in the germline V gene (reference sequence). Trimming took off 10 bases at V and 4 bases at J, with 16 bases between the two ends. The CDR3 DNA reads TGTGCCACCAGGACCCCGGGGAGCTATGGCTACACCTTC. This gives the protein CATRTPGSYGYTF.

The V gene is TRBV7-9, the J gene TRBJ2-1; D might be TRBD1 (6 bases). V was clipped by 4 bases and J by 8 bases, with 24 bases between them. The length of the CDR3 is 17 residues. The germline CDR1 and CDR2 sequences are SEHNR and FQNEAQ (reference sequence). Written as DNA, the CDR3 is TGTGCCAGCAGCTGGATAGGGCGGACAGTACATCAGGATGAGCAGTTCTTC. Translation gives CASSWIGRTVHQDEQFF.

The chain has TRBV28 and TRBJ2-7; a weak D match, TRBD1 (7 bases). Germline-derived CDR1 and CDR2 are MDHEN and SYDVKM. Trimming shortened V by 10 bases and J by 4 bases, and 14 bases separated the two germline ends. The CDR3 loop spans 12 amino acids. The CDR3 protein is CATQGGSYEQYF. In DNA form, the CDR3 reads TGTGCCACCCAGGGGGGAAGTTACGAGCAGTACTTC.

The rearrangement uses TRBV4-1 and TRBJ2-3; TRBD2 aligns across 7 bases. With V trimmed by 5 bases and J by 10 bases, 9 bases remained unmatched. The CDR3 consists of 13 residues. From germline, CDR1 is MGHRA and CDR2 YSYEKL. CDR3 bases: TGCGCCAGCAGCGCATGGGACTACCGCGCGCAGTATTTT. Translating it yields CASSAWDYRAQYF.

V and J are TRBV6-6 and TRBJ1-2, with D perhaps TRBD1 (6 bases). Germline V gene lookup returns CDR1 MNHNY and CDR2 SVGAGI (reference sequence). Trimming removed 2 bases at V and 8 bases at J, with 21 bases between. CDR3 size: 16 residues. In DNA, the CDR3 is TGTGCCAGCAGTTACGATCTAACAGGGAAGCTACAAGGCTACACCTTC. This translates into CASSYDLTGKLQGYTF.

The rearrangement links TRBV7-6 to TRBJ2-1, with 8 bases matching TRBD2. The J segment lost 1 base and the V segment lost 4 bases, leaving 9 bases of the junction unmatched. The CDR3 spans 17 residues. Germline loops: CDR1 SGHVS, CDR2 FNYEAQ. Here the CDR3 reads CASSSLAGPRSYNEQFF. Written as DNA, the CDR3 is TGTGCCAGCAGCTCCTTAGCGGGGCCACGTTCCTACAATGAGCAGTTCTTC.